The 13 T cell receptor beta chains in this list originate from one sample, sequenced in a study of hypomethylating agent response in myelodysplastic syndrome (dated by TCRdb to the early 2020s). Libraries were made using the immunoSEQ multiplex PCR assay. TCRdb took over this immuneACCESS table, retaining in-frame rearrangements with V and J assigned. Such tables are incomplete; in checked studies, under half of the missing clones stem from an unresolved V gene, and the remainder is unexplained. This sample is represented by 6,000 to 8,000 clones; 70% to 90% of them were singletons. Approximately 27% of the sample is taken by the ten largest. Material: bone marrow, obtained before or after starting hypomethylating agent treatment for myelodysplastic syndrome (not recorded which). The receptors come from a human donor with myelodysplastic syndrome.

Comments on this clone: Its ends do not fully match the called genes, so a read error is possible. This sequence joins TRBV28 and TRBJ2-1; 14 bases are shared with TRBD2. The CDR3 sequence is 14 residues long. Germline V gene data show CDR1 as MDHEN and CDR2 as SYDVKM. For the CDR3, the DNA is TGTGCCAGCAGTTTGACTAGCGGGAGGGCCCCCTTAATCTTC. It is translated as CASSLTSGRAPLIF.

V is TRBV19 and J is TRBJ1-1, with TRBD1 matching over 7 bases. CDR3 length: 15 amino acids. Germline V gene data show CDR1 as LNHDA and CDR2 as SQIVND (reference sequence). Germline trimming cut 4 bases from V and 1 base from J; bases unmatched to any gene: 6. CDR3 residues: CASSTNRGKNTEAFF. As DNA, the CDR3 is TGTGCCAGTAGTACAAACAGGGGAAAGAACACTGAAGCTTTCTTT.

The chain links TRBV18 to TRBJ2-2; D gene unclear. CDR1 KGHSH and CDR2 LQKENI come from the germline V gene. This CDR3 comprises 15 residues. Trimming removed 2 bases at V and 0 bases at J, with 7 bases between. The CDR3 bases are TGTGCCAGCTCACCAAGAACTTCGAACACCGGGGAGCTGTTTTTT. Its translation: CASSPRTSNTGELFF. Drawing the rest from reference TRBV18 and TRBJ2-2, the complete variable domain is NAGVMQNPRHLVRRRGQEARLRCSPMKGHSHVYWYRQLPEEGLKFMVYLQKENIIDESGMPKERFSAEFPKEGPSILRIQQVVRGDSAAYFCASSPRTSNTGELFFGEGSRLTVL.

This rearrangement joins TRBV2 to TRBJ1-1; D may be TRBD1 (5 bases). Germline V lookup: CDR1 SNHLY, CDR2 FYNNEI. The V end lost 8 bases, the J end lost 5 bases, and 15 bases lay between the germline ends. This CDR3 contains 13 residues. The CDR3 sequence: CASAYRGKTEAFF. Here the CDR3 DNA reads TGTGCCAGCGCCTATCGGGGCAAAACTGAAGCTTTCTTT.

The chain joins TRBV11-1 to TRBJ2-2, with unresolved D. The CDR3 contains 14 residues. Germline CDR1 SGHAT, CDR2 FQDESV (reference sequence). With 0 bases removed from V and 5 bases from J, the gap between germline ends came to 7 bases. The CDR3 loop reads CASSLALRTGELFF. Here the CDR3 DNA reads TGTGCCAGCAGCTTAGCGCTTAGAACCGGGGAGCTGTTTTTT.

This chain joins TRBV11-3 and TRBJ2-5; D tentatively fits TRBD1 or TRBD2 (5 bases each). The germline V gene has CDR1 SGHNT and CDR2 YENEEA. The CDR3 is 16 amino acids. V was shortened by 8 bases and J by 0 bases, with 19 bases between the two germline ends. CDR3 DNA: TGTGCCAGCCGTTTCGGGGCGAGCAGTTACCAAGAGACCCAGTACTTC. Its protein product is CASRFGASSYQETQYF.

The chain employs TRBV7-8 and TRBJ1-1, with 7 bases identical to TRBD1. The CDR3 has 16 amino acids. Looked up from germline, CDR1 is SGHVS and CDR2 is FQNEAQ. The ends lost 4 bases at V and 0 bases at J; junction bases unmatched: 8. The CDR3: CASSSHRGGMNTEAFF. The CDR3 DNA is TGTGCCAGCAGCTCCCACAGGGGTGGGATGAACACTGAAGCTTTCTTT.

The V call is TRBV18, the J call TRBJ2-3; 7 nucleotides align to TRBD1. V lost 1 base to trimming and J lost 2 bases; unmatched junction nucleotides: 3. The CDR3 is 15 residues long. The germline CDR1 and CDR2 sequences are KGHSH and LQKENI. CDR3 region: CASSPQGQLTDTQYF. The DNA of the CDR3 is TGTGCCAGCTCACCACAGGGACAGCTCACAGATACGCAGTATTTT.

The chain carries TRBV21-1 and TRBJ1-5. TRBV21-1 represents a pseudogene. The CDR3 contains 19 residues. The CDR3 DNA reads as TGTGCCAGCAGGACAATACCTTTCTGGGGCAGGAGGAGCAATCAGCCCCAGCATTTT. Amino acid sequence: CASRTIPFWGRRSNQPQHF.

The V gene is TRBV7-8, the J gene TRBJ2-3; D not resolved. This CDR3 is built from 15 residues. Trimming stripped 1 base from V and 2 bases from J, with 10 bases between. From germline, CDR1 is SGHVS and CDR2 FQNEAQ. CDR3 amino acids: CASSLELTDTDTQYF. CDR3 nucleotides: TGTGCCAGCAGCTTAGAACTAACGGACACAGATACGCAGTATTTT.

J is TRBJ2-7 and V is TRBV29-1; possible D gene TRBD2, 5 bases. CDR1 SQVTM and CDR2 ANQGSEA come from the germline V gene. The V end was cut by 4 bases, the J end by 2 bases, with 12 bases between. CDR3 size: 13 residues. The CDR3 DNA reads TGCAGCGTTGTCGGGGATGGGACCTACGAGCAGTACTTC. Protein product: CSVVGDGTYEQYF.

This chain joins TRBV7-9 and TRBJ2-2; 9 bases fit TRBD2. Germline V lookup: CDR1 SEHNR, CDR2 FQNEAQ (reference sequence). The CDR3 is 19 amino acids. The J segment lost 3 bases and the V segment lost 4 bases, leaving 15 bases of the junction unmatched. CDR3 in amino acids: CASSSSNLVAGAHTGELFF. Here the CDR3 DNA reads TGTGCCAGCAGCTCTTCCAACCTTGTAGCGGGAGCCCACACCGGGGAGCTGTTTTTT.

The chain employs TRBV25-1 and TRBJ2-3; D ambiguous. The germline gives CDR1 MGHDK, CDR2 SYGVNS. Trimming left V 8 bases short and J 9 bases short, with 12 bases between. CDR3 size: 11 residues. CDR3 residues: CASSTGPTQYF. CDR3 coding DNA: TGTGCCAGCTCAACTGGTCCAACGCAGTATTTT.